This entry describes one TCR beta chain. Antigen specificity is unknown. The CDR3 has 14 residues. From germline, CDR1 is MNHEY and CDR2 SMNVEV (reference sequence). Unmatched junction bases numbered 10, after V lost 6 bases and J lost 5 bases. The data were obtained in a study of OX40 agonist ivuxolimab in advanced cancers. Sequencing used immunoSEQ multiplex PCR; TCRdb keeps in-frame clones, though not all of them. Counted here are about 69,000 clones, around 91% occurring once; the ten biggest clones make up roughly 6.5%. Study results and limitations: Certain nonresponding patients likewise had low normalized T-cell clonal expansion.

Sequenced here: CD4+ or CD8+ T cells sorted from blood, sampled in a trial of the OX40 agonist ivuxolimab. The chain joins TRBV27 to TRBJ2-7; 7 positions agree with TRBD1. This receptor was obtained from an adult with an advanced solid tumor such as melanoma, head and neck, liver or kidney cancer. DNA for the CDR3: TGTGCCAGCAGCCTAGGGGCAGGGGGTAACGAGCAGTACTTC. Translation gives CASSLGAGGNEQYF.